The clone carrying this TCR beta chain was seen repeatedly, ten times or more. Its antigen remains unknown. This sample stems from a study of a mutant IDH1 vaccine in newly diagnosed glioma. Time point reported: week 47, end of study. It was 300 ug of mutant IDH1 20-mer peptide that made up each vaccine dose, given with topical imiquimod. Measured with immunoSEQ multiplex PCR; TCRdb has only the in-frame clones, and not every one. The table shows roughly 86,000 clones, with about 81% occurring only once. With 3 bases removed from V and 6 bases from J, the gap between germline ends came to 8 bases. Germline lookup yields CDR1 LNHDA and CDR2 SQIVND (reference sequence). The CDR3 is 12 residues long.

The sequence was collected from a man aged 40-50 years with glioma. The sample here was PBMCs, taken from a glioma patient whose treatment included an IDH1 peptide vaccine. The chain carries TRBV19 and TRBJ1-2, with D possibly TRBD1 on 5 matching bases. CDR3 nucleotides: TGTGCCAGTAGTATGACGGACAATGGCTACACCTTC. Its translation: CASSMTDNGYTF.